One T cell receptor beta chain is described in this entry. PCR was performed using 60 Vbeta and 13 Jbeta primers. Clones were read by immunoSEQ multiplex PCR, and TCRdb kept only the in-frame ones, dropping some. Altogether some 120,000 clones are present, roughly 62% being singletons, with the ten largest covering roughly 1.5%. These data originate in a study of cytomegalovirus exposure and HLA in healthy donors. Study in general: Tens of millions of unique TCR sequences came from HLA-typed donors in an early release.

This CDR3 has 14 residues. Germline CDR1 and CDR2: ENHRY and SYGVKD. Deletions cut 2 bases from V and 2 bases from J, with 7 bases between. The chain recombines TRBV10-3 with TRBJ2-1; D unresolved. The sample consisted of PBMCs. The origin of this receptor is a man under 40 in good health and CMV-seropositive. This chain's CDR3 is CAISEMTTYNEQFF. CDR3 DNA: TGTGCCATCAGTGAGATGACAACCTACAATGAGCAGTTCTTC.